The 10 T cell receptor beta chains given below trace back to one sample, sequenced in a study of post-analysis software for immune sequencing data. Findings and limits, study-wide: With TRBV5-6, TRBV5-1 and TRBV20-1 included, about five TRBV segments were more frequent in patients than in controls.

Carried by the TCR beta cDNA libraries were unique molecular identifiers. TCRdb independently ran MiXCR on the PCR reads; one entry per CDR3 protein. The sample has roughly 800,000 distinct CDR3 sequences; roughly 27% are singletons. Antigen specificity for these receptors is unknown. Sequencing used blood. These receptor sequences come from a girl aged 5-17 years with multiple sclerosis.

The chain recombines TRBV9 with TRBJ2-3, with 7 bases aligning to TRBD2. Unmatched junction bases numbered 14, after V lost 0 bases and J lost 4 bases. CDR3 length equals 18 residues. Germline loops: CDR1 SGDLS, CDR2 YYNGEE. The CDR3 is CASSVERSGGSVPDTQYF. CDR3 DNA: TGTGCCAGCAGCGTAGAACGGTCTGGCGGGAGCGTTCCAGATACGCAGTATTTT.

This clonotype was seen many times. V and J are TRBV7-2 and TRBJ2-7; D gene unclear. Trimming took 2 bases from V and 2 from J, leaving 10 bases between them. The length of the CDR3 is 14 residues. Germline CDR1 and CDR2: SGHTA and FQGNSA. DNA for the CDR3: TGTGCCAGCAGCTTAACCCGACTTGCCTACGAGCAGTACTTC. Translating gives CASSLTRLAYEQYF.

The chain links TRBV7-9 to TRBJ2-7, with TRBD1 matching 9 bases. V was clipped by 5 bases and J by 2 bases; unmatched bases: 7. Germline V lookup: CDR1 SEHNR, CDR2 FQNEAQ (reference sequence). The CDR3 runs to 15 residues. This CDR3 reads CASSITGTGTYEQYF. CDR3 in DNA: TGTGCCAGCAGCATCACCGGGACAGGGACCTACGAGCAGTACTTC.

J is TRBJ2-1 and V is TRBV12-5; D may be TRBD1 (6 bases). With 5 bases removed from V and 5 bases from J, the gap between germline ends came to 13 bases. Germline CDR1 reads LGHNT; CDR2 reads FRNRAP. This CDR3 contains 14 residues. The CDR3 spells CASGSDDRNNEQFF. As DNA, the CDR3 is TGTGCTAGTGGTAGTGATGACAGGAACAATGAGCAGTTCTTC.

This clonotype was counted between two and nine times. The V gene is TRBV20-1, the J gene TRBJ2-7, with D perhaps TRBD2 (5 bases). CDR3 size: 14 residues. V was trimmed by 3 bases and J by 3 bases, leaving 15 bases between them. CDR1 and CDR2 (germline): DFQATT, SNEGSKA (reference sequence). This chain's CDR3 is CSASEGPRDYEQYF. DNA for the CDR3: TGCAGTGCTAGCGAGGGCCCACGAGACTACGAGCAGTACTTC.

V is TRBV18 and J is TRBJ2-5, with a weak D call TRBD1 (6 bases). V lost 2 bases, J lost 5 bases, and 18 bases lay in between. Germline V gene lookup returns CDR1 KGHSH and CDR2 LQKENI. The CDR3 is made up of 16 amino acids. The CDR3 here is CASSPVGQRAAETQYF. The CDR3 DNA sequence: TGTGCCAGCTCACCAGTCGGACAGAGGGCTGCGGAGACCCAGTACTTC.

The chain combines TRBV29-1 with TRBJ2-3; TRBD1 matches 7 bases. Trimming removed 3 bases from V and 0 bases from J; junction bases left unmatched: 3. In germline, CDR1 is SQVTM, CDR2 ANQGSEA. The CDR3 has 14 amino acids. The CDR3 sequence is CSVEGQSSTDTQYF. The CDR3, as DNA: TGCAGCGTTGAGGGACAGTCTAGCACAGATACGCAGTATTTT.

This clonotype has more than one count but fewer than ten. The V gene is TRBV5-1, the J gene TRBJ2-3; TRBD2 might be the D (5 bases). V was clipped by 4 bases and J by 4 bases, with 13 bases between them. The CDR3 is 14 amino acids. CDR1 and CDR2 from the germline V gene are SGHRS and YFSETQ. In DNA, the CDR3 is TGCGCCAGCAGCGCGGGCCCTGAATCAGATACGCAGTATTTT. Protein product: CASSAGPESDTQYF.

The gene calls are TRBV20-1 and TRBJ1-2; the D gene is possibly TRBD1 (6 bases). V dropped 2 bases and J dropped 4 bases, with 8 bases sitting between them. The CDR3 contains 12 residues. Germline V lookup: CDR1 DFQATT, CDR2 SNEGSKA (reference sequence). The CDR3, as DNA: TGCAGTGCTAGAACAGGGACCTATGGCTACACCTTC. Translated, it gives CSARTGTYGYTF.

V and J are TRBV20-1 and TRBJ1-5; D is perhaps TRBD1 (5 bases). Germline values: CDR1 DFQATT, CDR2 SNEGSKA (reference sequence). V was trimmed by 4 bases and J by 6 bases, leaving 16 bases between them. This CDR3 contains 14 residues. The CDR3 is CSAILGRGGQPQHF. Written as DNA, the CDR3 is TGCAGTGCTATCTTGGGGCGGGGGGGTCAGCCCCAGCATTTT.